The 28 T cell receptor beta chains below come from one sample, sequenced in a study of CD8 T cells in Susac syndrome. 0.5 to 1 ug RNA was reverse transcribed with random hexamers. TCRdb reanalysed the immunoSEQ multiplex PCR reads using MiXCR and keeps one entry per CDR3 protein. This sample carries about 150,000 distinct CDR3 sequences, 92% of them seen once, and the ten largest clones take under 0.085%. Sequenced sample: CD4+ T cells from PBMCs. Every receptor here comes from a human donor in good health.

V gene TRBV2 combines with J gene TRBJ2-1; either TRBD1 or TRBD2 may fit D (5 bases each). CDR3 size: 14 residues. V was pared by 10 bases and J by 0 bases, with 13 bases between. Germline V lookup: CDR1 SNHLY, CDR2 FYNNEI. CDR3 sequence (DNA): TGTGCCAATCGGGGCCAGAGCTCCTACAATGAGCAGTTCTTC. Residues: CANRGQSSYNEQFF.

The CDR3 here is CATSDRDRGQGYTF. The CDR3 DNA is TGTGCCACCAGTGACCGGGACAGGGGGCAGGGCTACACCTTC. V usage is TRBV24-1 and J usage is TRBJ1-2; 12 bases map to TRBD1. Germline assignment: CDR1 KGHDR and CDR2 SFDVKD. The CDR3 extends over 14 amino acids. V shed 4 bases, J shed 8 bases, and the junction held 4 bases outside the gene matches.

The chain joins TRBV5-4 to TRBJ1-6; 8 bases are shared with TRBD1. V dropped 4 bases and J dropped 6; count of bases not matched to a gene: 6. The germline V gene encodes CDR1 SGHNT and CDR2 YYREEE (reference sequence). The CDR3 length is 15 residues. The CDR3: CASSLQGDSNSPLHF. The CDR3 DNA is TGTGCCAGCAGCCTACAGGGGGATTCTAATTCACCCCTCCACTTT.

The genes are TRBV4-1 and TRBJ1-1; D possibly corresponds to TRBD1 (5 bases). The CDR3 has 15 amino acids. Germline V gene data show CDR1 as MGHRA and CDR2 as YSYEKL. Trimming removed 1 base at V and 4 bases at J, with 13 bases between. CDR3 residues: CASSQGQGRVTEAFF. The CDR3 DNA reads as TGCGCCAGCAGCCAAGGGCAGGGAAGAGTCACTGAAGCTTTCTTT.

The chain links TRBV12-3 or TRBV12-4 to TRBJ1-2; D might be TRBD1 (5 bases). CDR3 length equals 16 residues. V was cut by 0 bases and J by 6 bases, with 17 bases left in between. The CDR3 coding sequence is TGTGCCAGCAGTTTAGCGCGAGGAGGGACTAGGGATGGCTACACCTTC. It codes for CASSLARGGTRDGYTF.

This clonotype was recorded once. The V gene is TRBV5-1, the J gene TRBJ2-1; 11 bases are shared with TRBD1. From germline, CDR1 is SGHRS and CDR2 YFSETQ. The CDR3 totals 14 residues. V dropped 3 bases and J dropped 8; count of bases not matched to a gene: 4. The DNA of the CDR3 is TGCGCCAGCAGCTCGGGACAGGGGGTCCATGAGCAGTTCTTC. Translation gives CASSSGQGVHEQFF.

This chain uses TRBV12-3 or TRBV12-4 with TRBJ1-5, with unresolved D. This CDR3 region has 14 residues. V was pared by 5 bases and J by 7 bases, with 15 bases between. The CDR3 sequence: CASSHGLLRQPQHF. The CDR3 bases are TGTGCCAGCAGTCATGGACTCCTTAGACAGCCCCAGCATTTT.

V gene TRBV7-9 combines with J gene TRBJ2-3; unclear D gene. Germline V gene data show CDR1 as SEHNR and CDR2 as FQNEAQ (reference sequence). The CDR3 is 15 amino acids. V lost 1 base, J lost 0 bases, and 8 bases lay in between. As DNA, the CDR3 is TGTGCCAGCAGCTTAGGGTCACAAAGCACAGATACGCAGTATTTT. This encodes CASSLGSQSTDTQYF.

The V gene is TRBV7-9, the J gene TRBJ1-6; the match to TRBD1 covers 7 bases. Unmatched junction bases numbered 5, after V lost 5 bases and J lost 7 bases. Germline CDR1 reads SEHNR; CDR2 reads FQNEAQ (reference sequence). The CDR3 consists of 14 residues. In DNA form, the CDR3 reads TGTGCCAGCAGCCCGGACAGGCCCAATTCACCCCTCCACTTT. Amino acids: CASSPDRPNSPLHF. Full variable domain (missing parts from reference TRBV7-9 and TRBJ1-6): DTGVSQNPRHKITKRGQNVTFRCDPISEHNRLYWYRQTLGQGPEFLTYFQNEAQLEKSRLLSDRFSAERPKGSFSTLEIQRTEQGDSAMYLCASSPDRPNSPLHFGNGTRLTVT.

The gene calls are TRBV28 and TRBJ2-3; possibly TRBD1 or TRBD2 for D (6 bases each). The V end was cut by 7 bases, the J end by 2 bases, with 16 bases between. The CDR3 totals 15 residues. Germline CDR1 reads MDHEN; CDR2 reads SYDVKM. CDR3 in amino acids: CASKGGSLYTDTQYF. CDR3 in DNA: TGTGCCAGCAAGGGGGGAAGTCTATACACAGATACGCAGTATTTT.

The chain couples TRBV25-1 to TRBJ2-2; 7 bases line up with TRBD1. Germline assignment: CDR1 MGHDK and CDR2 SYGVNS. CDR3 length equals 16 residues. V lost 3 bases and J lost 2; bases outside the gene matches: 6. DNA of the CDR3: TGTGCCAGCAGTGATCCCCGACAGGGAAACACCGGGGAGCTGTTTTTT. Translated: CASSDPRQGNTGELFF.

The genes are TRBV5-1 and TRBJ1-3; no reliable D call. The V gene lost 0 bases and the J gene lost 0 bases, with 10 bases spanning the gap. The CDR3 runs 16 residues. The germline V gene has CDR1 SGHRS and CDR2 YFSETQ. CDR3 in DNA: TGCGCCAGCAGCTTGGACTACACTGCCTCTGGAAACACCATATATTTT. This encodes CASSLDYTASGNTIYF.

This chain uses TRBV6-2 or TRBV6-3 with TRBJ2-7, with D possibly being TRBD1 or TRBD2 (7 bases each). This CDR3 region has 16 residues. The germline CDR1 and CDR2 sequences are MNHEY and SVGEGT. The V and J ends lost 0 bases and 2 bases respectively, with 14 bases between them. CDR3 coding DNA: TGTGCCAGCAGTTACTCGAAGGGAGGGGGCGCCTACGAGCAGTACTTC. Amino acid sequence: CASSYSKGGGAYEQYF.

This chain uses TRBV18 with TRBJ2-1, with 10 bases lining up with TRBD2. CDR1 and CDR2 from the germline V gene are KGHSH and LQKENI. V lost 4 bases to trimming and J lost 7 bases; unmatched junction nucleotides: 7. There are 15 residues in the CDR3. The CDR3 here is CASSLSSGGENEQFF. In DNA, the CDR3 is TGTGCCAGCTCACTATCTAGCGGGGGCGAGAATGAGCAGTTCTTC.

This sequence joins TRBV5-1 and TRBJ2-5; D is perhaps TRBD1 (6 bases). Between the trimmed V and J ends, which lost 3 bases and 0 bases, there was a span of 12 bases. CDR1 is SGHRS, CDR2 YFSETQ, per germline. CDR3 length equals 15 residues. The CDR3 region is CASSWKGQHQETQYF. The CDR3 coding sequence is TGCGCCAGCAGCTGGAAAGGACAGCACCAAGAGACCCAGTACTTC.

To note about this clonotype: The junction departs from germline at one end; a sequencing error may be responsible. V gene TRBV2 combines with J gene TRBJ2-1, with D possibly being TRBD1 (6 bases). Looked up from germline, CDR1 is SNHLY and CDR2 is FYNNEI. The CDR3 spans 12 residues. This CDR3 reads CASLGSGDMRVF. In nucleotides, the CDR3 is TGTGCCAGCCTAGGGAGTGGGGACATGAGGGTCTTC.

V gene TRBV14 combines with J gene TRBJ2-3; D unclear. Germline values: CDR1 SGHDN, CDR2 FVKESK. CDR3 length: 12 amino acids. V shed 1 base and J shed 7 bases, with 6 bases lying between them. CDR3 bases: TGTGCCAGCAGCCAAGGGGGTTATACGCAGTATTTT. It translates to CASSQGGYTQYF.

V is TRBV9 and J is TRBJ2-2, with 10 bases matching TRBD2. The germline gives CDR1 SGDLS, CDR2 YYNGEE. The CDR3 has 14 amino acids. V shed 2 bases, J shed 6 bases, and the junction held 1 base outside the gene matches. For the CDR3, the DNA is TGTGCCAGCAGCGTCAGCGGGGGGGCCGGGGAGCTGTTTTTT. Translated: CASSVSGGAGELFF.

CDR3 sequence: CSVEFRVRGLYGYTF. CDR3 DNA sequence: TGCAGCGTTGAATTTAGGGTCAGGGGGCTGTATGGCTACACCTTC. V usage is TRBV29-1 and J usage is TRBJ1-2; 8 bases match TRBD1. The ends lost 2 bases at V and 5 bases at J; junction bases unmatched: 10. Germline V gene data show CDR1 as SQVTM and CDR2 as ANQGSEA. This CDR3 region has 15 residues.

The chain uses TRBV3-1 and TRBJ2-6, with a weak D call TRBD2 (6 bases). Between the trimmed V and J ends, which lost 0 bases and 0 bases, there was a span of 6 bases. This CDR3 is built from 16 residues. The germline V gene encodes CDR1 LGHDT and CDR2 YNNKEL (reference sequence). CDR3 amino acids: CASSQDGGSGANVLTF. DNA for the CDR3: TGTGCCAGCAGCCAAGACGGGGGCTCTGGGGCCAACGTCCTGACTTTC.

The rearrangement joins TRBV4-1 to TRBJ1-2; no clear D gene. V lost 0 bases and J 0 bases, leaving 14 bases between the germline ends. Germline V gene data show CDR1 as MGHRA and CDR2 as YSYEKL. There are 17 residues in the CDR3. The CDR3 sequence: CASSQDGWSKTNYGYTF. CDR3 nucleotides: TGCGCCAGCAGCCAAGATGGGTGGAGCAAGACTAACTATGGCTACACCTTC.

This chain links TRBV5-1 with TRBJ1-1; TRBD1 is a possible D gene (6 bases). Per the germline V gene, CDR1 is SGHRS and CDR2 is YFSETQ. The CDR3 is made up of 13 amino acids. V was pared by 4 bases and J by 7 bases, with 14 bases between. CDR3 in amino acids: CASSPDSGNEAFF. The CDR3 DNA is TGCGCCAGCAGCCCGGACAGCGGCAATGAAGCTTTCTTT.

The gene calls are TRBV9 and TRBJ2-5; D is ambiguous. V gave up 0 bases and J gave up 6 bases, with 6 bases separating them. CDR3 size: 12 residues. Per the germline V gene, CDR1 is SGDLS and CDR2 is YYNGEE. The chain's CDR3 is CASSVAKKTQYF. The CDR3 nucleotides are TGTGCCAGCAGCGTAGCTAAGAAGACCCAGTACTTC.

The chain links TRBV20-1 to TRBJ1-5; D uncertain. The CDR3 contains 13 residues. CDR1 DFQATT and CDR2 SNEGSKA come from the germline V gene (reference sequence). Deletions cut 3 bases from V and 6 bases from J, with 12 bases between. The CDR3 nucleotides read TGCAGTGCTAGGGCGGAGGGAAGTCAGCCCCAGCATTTT. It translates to CSARAEGSQPQHF.

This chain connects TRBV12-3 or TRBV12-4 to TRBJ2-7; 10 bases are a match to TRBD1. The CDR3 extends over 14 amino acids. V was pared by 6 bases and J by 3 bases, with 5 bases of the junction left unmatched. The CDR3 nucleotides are TGTGCCAGCAGGGGGGGACAGGGGAACTACGAGCAGTACTTC. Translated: CASRGGQGNYEQYF.

The CDR3, as DNA: TGTGCCAGCTCACCACCCGTAGATACGCAGTATTTT. Translation: CASSPPVDTQYF. This rearrangement joins TRBV18 to TRBJ2-3; no clear D gene. The V gene lost 0 bases and the J gene lost 5 bases, with 3 bases spanning the gap. The CDR3 has 12 amino acids. The germline gives CDR1 KGHSH, CDR2 LQKENI.

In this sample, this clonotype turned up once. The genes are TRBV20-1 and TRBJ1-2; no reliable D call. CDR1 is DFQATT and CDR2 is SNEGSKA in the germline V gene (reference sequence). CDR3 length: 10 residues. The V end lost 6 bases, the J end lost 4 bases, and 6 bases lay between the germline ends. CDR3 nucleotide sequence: TGCAGTGCAATGACCTATGGCTACACCTTC. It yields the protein CSAMTYGYTF.

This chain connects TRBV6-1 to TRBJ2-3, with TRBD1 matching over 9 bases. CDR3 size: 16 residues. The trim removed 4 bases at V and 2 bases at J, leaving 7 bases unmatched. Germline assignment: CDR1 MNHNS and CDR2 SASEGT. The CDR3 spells CASSVGQGSFTDTQYF. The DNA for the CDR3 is TGTGCCAGCAGTGTTGGACAGGGGTCCTTCACAGATACGCAGTATTTT.